Listed below are T cell receptor beta chains from one sample, sequenced in a study of sequential checkpoint blockade in melanoma. This table comes from immunoSEQ multiplex PCR, and its TCRdb copy is limited to in-frame clones, with some not included. The repertoire holds approximately 17,000 clones, approximately 80% seen once, with approximately 12% in the top ten. This specimen consisted of CD8+ T cells sorted from blood (inferred from file names), obtained from a patient given nivolumab and ipilimumab in sequence. Every receptor here comes from a human donor with melanoma. The CDR3 runs from the conserved cysteine through the conserved F or W. A D gene is named only where the DNA matches it firmly. Clone size, where shown, is once, few, many, or a class for clones that have expanded.

abundance | j_gene | v_gene | d_gene | CDR3aa | CDR3nt
. | TRBJ2-1 | TRBV19 | TRBD2 | CASTATSGRRFF | TGTGCCAGTACCGCGACTAGCGGGAGGAGGTTCTTC
. | TRBJ1-6 | TRBV19 | . | CASSTAGIYNSPLHF | TGTGCCAGTAGTACGGCGGGAATCTATAATTCACCCCTCCACTTT
. | TRBJ1-4 | TRBV7-6 | . | CASSQAGRHNEKLFF | TGTGCCAGCAGCCAAGCGGGACGGCATAATGAAAAACTGTTTTTT
. | TRBJ2-7 | TRBV28 | . | CASSPPSDEQYF | TGTGCCAGCAGTCCCCCTTCTGACGAGCAGTACTTC
. | TRBJ1-5 | TRBV4-1 | . | CASSPQVLSNQPQHF | TGCGCCAGCAGCCCTCAGGTGCTGAGCAATCAGCCCCAGCATTTT
. | TRBJ1-6 | TRBV9 | . | CASSVADSNSPLHF | TGTGCCAGCAGCGTAGCGGACAGTAATTCACCCCTCCACTTT
. | TRBJ1-2 | TRBV27 | . | CASSPGSQGLWYTF | TGTGCCAGCAGTCCCGGTTCACAGGGTCTCTGGTACACCTTC
. | TRBJ2-7 | TRBV25-1 | . | CASSITAYEQYF | TGTGCCAGCAGTATAACAGCCTACGAGCAGTACTTC
few | TRBJ2-7 | TRBV7-2 | TRBD1 | CASSYAGTGSYEQYF | TGTGCCAGCAGCTATGCCGGGACAGGATCCTACGAGCAGTACTTC
. | TRBJ2-7 | TRBV10-3 | TRBD1 | CAINRQDRAYEQYF | TGTGCCATCAACCGTCAAGACAGGGCCTACGAGCAGTACTTC
. | TRBJ2-7 | TRBV5-1 | . | CASSLGRGDEQYF | TGCGCCAGCAGCTTAGGCAGGGGAGACGAGCAGTACTTC
. | TRBJ1-6 | TRBV6-5 | . | CASSYGRTIGSPLHF | TGTGCCAGCAGTTACGGGCGGACAATTGGTTCACCCCTCCACTTT
. | TRBJ2-3 | TRBV19 | TRBD2 | CASSLGLAGYPSTDTQYF | TGTGCCAGTAGTCTAGGACTAGCGGGGTACCCTAGCACAGATACGCAGTATTTT
. | TRBJ1-1 | TRBV19 | . | CASSQLFELNTEAFF | TGTGCCAGTAGCCAACTGTTTGAGCTGAACACTGAAGCTTTCTTT
. | TRBJ2-6 | TRBV11-2 | TRBD2 | CASSSSGSSGANVLTF | TGTGCCAGCAGCAGTAGCGGGAGCTCTGGGGCCAACGTCCTGACTTTC
. | TRBJ1-1 | TRBV4-2 | . | CASTSGGNTEAFF | TGTGCCAGCACAAGTGGAGGGAACACTGAAGCTTTCTTT
. | TRBJ1-4 | TRBV15 | TRBD1 | CATSRTRDRANEKLFF | TGTGCCACCAGCAGAACCCGGGACAGGGCTAATGAAAAACTGTTTTTT
once | TRBJ1-1 | TRBV7-3 | . | CASSPAGPMNAEAFF | TGTGCCAGCAGCCCTGCGGGCCCTATGAACGCTGAAGCTTTCTTT
. | TRBJ2-7 | TRBV7-6 | TRBD2 | CASSLTGGRSYEQYF | TGTGCCAGCAGCTTAACGGGAGGCCGCTCCTACGAGCAGTACTTC
. | TRBJ2-7 | TRBV5-5 | TRBD2 | CASSSGTSVYEQYF | TGTGCCAGCAGCTCCGGGACTAGCGTCTACGAGCAGTACTTC
. | TRBJ2-4 | TRBV27 | . | CASSLAGSKNIQYF | TGTGCCAGCAGTTTAGCGGGTAGCAAAAACATTCAGTACTTC
few | TRBJ2-7 | TRBV11-2 | . | CASSPSNGSQILQYEQYF | TGTGCCAGCAGTCCCTCCAACGGGTCCCAAATTCTTCAGTACGAGCAGTACTTC
. | TRBJ2-7 | TRBV25-1 | . | CASSLFSYEQYF | TGTGCCAGCAGCCTTTTCTCCTACGAGCAGTACTTC
. | TRBJ1-5 | TRBV27 | . | CASSFRQNQPQHF | TGTGCCAGCAGTTTTAGACAGAATCAGCCCCAGCATTTT
. | TRBJ1-4 | TRBV7-9 | . | CASSFVQGEKLFF | TGTGCCAGCAGCTTCGTACAGGGAGAAAAACTGTTTTTT
. | TRBJ2-7 | TRBV27 | . | CASSLFSSGPYYEQYF | TGTGCCAGCAGTTTATTTAGTAGCGGCCCTTACTACGAGCAGTACTTC
. | TRBJ1-1 | TRBV7-3 | TRBD1 | CASSPGQGNTEAFF | TGTGCCAGCAGCCCGGGACAGGGAAACACTGAAGCTTTCTTT
. | TRBJ1-4 | TRBV6-5 | TRBD1 | CASKAGTGTNEKLFF | TGTGCCAGCAAAGCGGGGACAGGGACTAATGAAAAACTGTTTTTT
. | TRBJ2-7 | TRBV4-3 | TRBD2 | CASSQDWTSGGLTYEQYF | TGCGCCAGCAGCCAAGATTGGACTAGCGGGGGCCTGACCTACGAGCAGTACTTC
. | TRBJ1-5 | TRBV19 | TRBD1 | CASSAHRGTQQPQHF | TGTGCCAGTAGTGCCCACAGGGGAACGCAGCAGCCCCAGCATTTT
. | TRBJ2-7 | TRBV4-3 | TRBD1 | CASSPDRGGYEQYF | TGCGCCAGCAGCCCCGACAGGGGTGGCTACGAGCAGTACTTC
once | TRBJ2-7 | TRBV29-1 | TRBD2 | CSVEGEGTYEQYF | TGCAGCGTTGAAGGGGAGGGAACCTACGAGCAGTACTTC
. | TRBJ1-1 | TRBV30 | . | CAWSAWGGNEAFF | TGTGCCTGGAGTGCCTGGGGGGGAAATGAAGCTTTCTTT
. | TRBJ1-2 | TRBV29-1 | TRBD1 | CSVGQGDGYTF | TGCAGCGTTGGACAGGGAGATGGCTACACCTTC